A selection of T cell receptor beta chains follows, all from one sample in a study of cytotoxic CD8 clonotypes in ibrutinib-treated CLL. Data came from immunoSEQ multiplex PCR; TCRdb stores just in-frame clones and leaves some out. The profile shows fewer than 400,000 clones, 67% of them singletons. The sequenced sample was PBMCs, obtained after 36 months of ibrutinib treatment. Receptors originate from a human donor with chronic lymphocytic leukemia. CDR3s include the opening cysteine and the closing phenylalanine or tryptophan. The D gene is left open where the match is weak. For some rows the clone size is stated as once, few or many, or as a class when expanded; others skip it.

j_call v_call clone_size d_call cdr3_aa cdr3_nt
TRBJ2-6 TRBV5-4 NA NA CASSLGGSGANVLTF TGTGCCAGCAGCCTCGGTGGCTCTGGGGCCAACGTCCTGACTTTC
TRBJ1-1 TRBV10-3 NA NA CAISGSAVKGTEAFF TGTGCCATCAGTGGGAGCGCCGTAAAGGGGACTGAAGCTTTCTTT
TRBJ2-1 TRBV27 NA TRBD1 CASRETGSRVDEQFF TGTGCCAGCAGAGAGACAGGGTCTCGGGTAGATGAGCAGTTCTTC
TRBJ2-5 TRBV27 NA TRBD2 CASSAGTRVLGTQYF TGTGCCAGCAGTGCAGGGACTAGGGTATTGGGGACCCAGTACTTC
TRBJ2-1 TRBV5-4 NA NA CASSFPLAYEQFF TGTGCCAGCAGCTTTCCGCTAGCCTATGAGCAGTTCTTC
TRBJ1-2 TRBV5-6 NA NA CASSLTGTYGYTF TGTGCCAGCAGCTTGACAGGGACCTATGGCTACACCTTC
TRBJ1-6 TRBV10-3 NA TRBD1 CAISEGQGLPLHF TGTGCCATCAGTGAGGGACAGGGCTTACCCCTCCACTTT
TRBJ1-1 TRBV6-7 NA NA CASSYSRAAFF TGTGCCAGCAGTTACTCAAGGGCGGCTTTCTTT
TRBJ2-5 TRBV6-1 NA TRBD1 CASSAPGQGQETQYF TGTGCCAGCAGTGCCCCGGGACAGGGACAAGAGACCCAGTACTTC
TRBJ1-2 TRBV18 NA NA CASSDVGYGYTF TGTGCCAGCTCGGACGTAGGCTATGGCTACACCTTC
TRBJ1-4 TRBV7-9 NA TRBD1 CASSLGQVGGEKLFF TGTGCCAGCAGCCTCGGACAGGTGGGGGGTGAAAAACTGTTTTTT
TRBJ2-3 TRBV28 NA TRBD1 CASSSPGQFTDTQYF TGTGCCAGCAGTTCACCGGGACAGTTCACAGATACGCAGTATTTT
TRBJ1-1 TRBV29-1 NA NA CSARPSGYTEAFF TGCAGCGCCAGGCCTTCCGGGTACACTGAAGCTTTCTTT
TRBJ2-7 TRBV23-1 NA TRBD1 CASSQLDRGSSYEQYF TGCGCCAGCAGTCAACTGGACAGGGGGAGCTCCTACGAGCAGTACTTC
TRBJ2-7 TRBV5-1 NA NA CASRVESAYEQYF TGCGCCAGCAGGGTGGAGAGTGCCTACGAGCAGTACTTC
TRBJ1-3 TRBV9 NA NA CASSPRAISGNTIYF TGTGCCAGCAGCCCAAGGGCGATCTCTGGAAACACCATATATTTT
TRBJ2-7 TRBV29-1 NA TRBD1 CSVEAPRPTGGRIWREQYF TGCAGCGTTGAAGCCCCCCGGCCCACAGGGGGGCGAATTTGGCGGGAGCAGTACTTC
TRBJ1-2 TRBV5-1 NA TRBD1 CASSFGTDYGYTF TGCGCCAGCAGCTTTGGGACAGACTATGGCTACACCTTC
TRBJ2-5 TRBV7-3 once NA CASSSQGGSLTQYF TGTGCCAGCAGTTCCCAAGGGGGTTCTCTAACCCAGTACTTC
TRBJ1-6 TRBV27 NA NA CASSFTGRNSPLHF TGTGCCAGCAGTTTTACAGGGAGGAATTCACCCCTCCACTTT
TRBJ2-3 TRBV9 NA NA CASSVGGFATDTQYF TGTGCCAGCAGCGTAGGAGGTTTTGCCACAGATACGCAGTATTTT
TRBJ2-3 TRBV5-6 NA NA CASSSVDFFLSTDTQYF TGTGCCAGCAGCTCTGTAGACTTTTTCCTTAGCACAGATACGCAGTATTTT
TRBJ2-1 TRBV5-1 NA TRBD2 CASSREASGGLYNEQFF TGCGCCAGCAGCCGGGAGGCTAGCGGGGGGCTCTACAATGAGCAGTTCTTC
TRBJ1-2 TRBV28 few NA CASALQGRNYGYTF TGTGCCAGCGCCCTGCAGGGGAGAAACTATGGCTACACCTTC
TRBJ1-1 TRBV29-1 once NA CSVYGGGTEAFF TGCAGCGTTTACGGGGGAGGGACTGAAGCTTTCTTT
TRBJ1-2 TRBV10-1 NA NA CASSESIRGYGYTF TGCGCCAGCAGTGAGTCGATCCGGGGCTATGGCTACACCTTC
TRBJ2-7 TRBV7-9 NA NA CASSPRDRNYEQYF TGTGCCAGCAGCCCGCGGGACCGGAACTACGAGCAGTACTTC
TRBJ1-5 TRBV7-8 NA TRBD1 CASSSYRGRQPQHF TGTGCCAGCAGCTCATACAGGGGGCGGCAGCCCCAGCATTTT
TRBJ2-7 TRBV5-8 NA TRBD1 CASSRDRGYEQYF TGTGCCAGCAGCCGGGACAGGGGGTACGAGCAGTACTTC
TRBJ2-2 TRBV29-1 NA NA CSVTPNTGELFF TGCAGCGTTACTCCGAACACCGGGGAGCTGTTTTTT
TRBJ1-1 TRBV10-3 NA NA CAITDPGHNTEAFF TGTGCCATCACCGATCCGGGACATAACACTGAAGCTTTCTTT